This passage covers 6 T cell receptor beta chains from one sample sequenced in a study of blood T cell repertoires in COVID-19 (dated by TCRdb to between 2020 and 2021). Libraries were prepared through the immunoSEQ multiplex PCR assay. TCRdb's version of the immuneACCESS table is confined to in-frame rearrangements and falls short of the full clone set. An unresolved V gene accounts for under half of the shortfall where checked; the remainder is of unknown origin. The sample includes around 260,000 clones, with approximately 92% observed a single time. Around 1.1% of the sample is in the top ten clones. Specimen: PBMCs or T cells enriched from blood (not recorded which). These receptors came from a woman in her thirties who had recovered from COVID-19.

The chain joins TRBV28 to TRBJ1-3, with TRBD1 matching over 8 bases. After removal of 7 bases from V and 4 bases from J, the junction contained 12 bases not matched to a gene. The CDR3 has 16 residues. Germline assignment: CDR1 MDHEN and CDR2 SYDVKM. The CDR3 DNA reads TGTGCCAGCACTCGGACAGGGCATCGAGCGGGAAACACCATATATTTT. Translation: CASTRTGHRAGNTIYF.

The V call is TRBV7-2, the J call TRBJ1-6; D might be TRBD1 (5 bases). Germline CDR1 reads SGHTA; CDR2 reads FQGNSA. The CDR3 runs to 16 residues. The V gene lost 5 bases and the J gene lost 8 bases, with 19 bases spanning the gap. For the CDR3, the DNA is TGTGCCAGCAGCCCCTCATGGGGGGTAGTGGATTCACCCCTCCACTTT. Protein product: CASSPSWGVVDSPLHF. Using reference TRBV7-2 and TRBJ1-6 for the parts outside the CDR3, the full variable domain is GAGVSQSPSNKVTEKGKDVELRCDPISGHTALYWYRQSLGQGLEFLIYFQGNSAPDKSGLPSDRFSAERTGGSVSTLTIQRTQQEDSAVYLCASSPSWGVVDSPLHFGNGTRLTVT.

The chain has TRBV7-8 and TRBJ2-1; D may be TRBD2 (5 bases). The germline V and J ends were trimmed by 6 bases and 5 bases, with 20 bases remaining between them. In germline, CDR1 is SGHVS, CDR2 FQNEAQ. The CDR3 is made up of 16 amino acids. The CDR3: CASRPSPGLEHNEQFF. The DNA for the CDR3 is TGTGCCAGCAGACCCTCCCCAGGACTCGAACACAATGAGCAGTTCTTC.

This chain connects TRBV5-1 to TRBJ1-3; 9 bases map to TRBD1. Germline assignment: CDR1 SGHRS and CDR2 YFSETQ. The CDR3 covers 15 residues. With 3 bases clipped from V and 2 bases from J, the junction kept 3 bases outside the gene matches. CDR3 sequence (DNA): TGCGCCAGCAGCTATGGACAGGGGCCTGGAAACACCATATATTTT. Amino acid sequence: CASSYGQGPGNTIYF.

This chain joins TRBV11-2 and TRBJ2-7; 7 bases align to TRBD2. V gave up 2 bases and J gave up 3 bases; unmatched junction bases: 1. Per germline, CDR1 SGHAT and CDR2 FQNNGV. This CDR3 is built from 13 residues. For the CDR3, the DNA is TGTGCCAGCAGCTTACGGGGGGTCTACGAGCAGTACTTC. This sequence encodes CASSLRGVYEQYF. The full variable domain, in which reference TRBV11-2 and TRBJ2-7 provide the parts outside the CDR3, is EAGVAQSPRYKIIEKRQSVAFWCNPISGHATLYWYQQILGQGPKLLIQFQNNGVVDDSQLPKDRFSAERLKGVDSTLKIQPAKLEDSAVYLCASSLRGVYEQYFGPGTRLTVT.

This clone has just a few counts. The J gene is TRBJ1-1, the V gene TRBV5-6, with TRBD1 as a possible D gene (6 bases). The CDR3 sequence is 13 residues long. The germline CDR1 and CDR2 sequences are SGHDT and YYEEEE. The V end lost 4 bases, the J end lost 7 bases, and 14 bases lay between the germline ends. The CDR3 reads CASSSTGSVEAFF. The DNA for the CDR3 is TGTGCCAGCAGCAGTACAGGGAGTGTTGAAGCTTTCTTT.